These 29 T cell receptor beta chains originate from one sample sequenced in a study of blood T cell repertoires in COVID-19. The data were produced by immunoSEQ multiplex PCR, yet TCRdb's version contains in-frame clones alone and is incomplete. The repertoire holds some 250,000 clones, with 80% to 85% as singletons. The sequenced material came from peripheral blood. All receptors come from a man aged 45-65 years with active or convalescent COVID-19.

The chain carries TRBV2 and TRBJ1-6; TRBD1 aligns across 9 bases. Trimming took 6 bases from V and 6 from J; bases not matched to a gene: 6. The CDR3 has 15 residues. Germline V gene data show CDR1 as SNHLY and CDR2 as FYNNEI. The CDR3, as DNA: TGTGCCAGCAGGCCACCGGGACAGGGTAATTCACCCCTCCACTTT. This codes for CASRPPGQGNSPLHF.

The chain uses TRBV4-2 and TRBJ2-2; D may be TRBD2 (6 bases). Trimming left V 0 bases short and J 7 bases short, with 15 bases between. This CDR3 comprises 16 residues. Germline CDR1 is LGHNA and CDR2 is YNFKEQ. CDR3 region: CASSQDLGGIDGELFF. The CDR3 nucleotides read TGTGCCAGCAGCCAAGATCTGGGGGGTATTGACGGGGAGCTGTTTTTT.

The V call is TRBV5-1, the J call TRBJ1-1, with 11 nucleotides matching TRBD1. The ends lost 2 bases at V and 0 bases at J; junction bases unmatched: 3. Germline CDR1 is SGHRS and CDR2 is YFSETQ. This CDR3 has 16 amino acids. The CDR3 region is CASSLGQGAMNTEAFF. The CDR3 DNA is TGCGCCAGCAGCTTAGGACAGGGGGCAATGAACACTGAAGCTTTCTTT.

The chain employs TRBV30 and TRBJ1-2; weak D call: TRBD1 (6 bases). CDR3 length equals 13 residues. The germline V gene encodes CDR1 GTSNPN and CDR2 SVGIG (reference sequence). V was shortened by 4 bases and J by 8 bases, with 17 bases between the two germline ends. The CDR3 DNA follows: TGTGCCTGGACCACGGGAGGGGGGAGAGGCTACACCTTC. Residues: CAWTTGGGRGYTF.

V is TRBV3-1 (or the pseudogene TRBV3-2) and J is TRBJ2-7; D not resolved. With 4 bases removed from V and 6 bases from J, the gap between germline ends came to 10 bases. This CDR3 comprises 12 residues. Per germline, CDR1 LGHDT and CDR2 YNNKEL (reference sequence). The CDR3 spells CASSPHSAEQYF. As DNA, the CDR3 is TGTGCCAGCAGCCCCCACTCCGCCGAGCAGTACTTC.

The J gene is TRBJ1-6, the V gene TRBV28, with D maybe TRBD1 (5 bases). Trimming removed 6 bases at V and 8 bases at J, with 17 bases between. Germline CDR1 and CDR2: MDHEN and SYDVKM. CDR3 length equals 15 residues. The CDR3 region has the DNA TGTGCCAGCAGCCCCGGGGGGGGAAGTTATTCACCCCTCCACTTT. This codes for CASSPGGGSYSPLHF. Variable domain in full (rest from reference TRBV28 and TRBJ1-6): DVKVTQSSRYLVKRTGEKVFLECVQDMDHENMFWYRQDPGLGLRLIYFSYDVKMKEKGDIPEGYSVSREKKERFSLILESASTNQTSMYLCASSPGGGSYSPLHFGNGTRLTVT.

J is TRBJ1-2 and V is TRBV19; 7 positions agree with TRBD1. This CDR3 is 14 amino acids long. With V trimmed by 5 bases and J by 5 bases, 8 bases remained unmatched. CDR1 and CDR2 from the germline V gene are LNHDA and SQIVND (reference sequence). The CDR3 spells CASSATGFVYGYTF. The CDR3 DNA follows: TGTGCCAGTAGTGCGACAGGGTTTGTATATGGCTACACCTTC.

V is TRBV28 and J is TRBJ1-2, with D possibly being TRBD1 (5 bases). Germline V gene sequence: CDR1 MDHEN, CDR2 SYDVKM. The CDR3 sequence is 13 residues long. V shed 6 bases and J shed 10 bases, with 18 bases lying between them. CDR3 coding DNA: TGTGCCAGCAGGGGAACAGGTGACGAAACCTACACCTTC. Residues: CASRGTGDETYTF.

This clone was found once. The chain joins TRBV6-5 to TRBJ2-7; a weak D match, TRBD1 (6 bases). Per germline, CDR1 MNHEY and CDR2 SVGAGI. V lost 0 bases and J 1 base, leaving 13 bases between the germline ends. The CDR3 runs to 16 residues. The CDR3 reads CASSYSVGAQSYEQYF. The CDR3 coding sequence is TGTGCCAGCAGTTACTCGGTGGGGGCTCAGTCCTACGAGCAGTACTTC.

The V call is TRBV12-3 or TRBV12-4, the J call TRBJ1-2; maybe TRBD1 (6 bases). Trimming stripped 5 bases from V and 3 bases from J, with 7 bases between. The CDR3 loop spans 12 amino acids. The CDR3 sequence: CASSGQYYGYTF. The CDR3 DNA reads TGTGCCAGCAGTGGACAGTACTATGGCTACACCTTC.

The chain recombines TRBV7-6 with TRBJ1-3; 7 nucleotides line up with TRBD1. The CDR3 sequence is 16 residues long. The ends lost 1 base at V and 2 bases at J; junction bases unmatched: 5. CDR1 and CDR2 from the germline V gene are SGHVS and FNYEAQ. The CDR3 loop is CASSLGRGRTGNTIYF. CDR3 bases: TGTGCCAGCAGCTTAGGAAGGGGGCGTACTGGAAACACCATATATTTT.

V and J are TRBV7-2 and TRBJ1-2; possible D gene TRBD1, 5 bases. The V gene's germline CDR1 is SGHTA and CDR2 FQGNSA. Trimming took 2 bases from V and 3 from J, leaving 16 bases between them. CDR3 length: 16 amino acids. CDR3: CASSLTPSGLDYGYTF. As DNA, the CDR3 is TGTGCCAGCAGCTTAACCCCATCGGGACTCGACTATGGCTACACCTTC.

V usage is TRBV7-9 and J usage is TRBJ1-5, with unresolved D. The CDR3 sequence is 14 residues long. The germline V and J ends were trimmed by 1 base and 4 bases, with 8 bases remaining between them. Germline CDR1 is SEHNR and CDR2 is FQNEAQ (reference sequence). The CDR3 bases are TGTGCCAGCAGCTTAGATGGCATAAATCAGCCCCAGCATTTT. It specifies CASSLDGINQPQHF.

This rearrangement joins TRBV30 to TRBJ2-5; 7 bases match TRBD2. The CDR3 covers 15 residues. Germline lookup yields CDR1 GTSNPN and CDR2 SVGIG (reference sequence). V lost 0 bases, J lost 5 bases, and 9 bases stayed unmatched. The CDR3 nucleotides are TGTGCCTGGAGTGTCGTGGGGGGGAAGTGGGAGACCCAGTACTTC. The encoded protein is CAWSVVGGKWETQYF.

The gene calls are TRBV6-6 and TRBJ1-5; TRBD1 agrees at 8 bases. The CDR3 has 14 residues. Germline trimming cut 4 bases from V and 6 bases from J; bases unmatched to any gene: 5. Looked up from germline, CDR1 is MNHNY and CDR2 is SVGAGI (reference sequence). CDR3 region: CASSSQGAGQPQHF. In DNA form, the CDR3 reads TGTGCCAGCAGTTCCCAGGGGGCAGGTCAGCCCCAGCATTTT.

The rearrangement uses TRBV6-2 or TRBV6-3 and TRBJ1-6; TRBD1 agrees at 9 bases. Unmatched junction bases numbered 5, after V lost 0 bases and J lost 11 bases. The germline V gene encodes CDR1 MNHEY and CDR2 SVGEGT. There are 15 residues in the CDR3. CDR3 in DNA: TGTGCCAGCAGTTACTCGAGGGACAGGGCGACACCCCTCCACTTT. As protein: CASSYSRDRATPLHF.

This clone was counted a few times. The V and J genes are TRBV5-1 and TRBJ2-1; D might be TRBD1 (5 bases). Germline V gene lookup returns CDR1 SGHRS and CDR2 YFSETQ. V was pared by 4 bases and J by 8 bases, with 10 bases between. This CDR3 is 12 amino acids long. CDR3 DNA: TGCGCCAGCAGCCCGGCCAGGGATGAGCAGTTCTTC. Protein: CASSPARDEQFF. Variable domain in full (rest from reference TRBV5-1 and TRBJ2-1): KAGVTQTPRYLIKTRGQQVTLSCSPISGHRSVSWYQQTPGQGLQFLFEYFSETQRNKGNFPGRFSGRQFSNSRSEMNVSTLELGDSALYLCASSPARDEQFFGPGTRLTVL.

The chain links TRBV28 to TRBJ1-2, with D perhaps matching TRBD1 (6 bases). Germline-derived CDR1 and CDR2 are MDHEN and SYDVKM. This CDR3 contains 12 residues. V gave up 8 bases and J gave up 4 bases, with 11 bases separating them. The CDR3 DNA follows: TGTGCCAGCGGCGGGGGGCTCTATGGCTACACCTTC. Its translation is CASGGGLYGYTF.

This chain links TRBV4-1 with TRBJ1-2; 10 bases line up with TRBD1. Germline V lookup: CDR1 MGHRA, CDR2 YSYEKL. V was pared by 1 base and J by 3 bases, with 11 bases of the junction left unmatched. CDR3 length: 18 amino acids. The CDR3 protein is CASSQATTGGAFDYGYTF. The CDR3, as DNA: TGCGCCAGCAGCCAAGCTACGACAGGGGGCGCGTTCGACTATGGCTACACCTTC.

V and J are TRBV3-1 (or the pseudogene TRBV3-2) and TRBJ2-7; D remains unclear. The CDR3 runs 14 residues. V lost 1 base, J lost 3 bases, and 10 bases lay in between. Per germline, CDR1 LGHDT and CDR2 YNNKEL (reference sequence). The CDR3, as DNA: TGTGCCAGCAGCCAAGGAGGAGTTTTCTACGAGCAGTACTTC. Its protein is CASSQGGVFYEQYF.

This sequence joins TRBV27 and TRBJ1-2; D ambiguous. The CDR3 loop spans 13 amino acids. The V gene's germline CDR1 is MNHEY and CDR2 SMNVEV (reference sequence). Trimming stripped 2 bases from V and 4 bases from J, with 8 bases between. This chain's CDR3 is CASSLGPGYGYTF. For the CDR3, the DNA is TGTGCCAGCAGTTTAGGCCCAGGCTATGGCTACACCTTC.

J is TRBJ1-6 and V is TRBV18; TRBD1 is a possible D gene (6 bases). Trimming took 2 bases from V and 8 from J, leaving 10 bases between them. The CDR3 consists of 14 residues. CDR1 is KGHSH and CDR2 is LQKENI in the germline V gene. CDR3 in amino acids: CASSPGGADSPLHF. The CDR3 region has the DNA TGTGCCAGCTCACCAGGGGGGGCTGATTCACCCCTCCACTTT. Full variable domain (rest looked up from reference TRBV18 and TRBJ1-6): NAGVMQNPRHLVRRRGQEARLRCSPMKGHSHVYWYRQLPEEGLKFMVYLQKENIIDESGMPKERFSAEFPKEGPSILRIQQVVRGDSAAYFCASSPGGADSPLHFGNGTRLTVT.

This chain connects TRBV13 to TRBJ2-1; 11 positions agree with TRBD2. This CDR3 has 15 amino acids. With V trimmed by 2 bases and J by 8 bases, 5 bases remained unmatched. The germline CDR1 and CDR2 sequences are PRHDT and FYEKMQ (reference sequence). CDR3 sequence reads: CASSLLAGGGDEQFF. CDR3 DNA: TGTGCCAGCAGCTTACTAGCGGGGGGTGGTGATGAGCAGTTCTTC.

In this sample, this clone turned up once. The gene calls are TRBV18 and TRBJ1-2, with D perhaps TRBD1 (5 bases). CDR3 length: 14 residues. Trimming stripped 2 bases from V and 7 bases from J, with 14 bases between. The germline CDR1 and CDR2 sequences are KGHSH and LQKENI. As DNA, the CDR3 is TGTGCCAGCTCACCATTGGGGGGTTCAGCTGGCTACACCTTC. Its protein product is CASSPLGGSAGYTF.

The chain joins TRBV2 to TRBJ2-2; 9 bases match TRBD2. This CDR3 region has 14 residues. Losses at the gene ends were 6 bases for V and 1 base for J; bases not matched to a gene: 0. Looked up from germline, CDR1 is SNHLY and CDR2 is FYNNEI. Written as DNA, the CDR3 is TGTGCCAGCAGGACTAGCGGGAACACCGGGGAGCTGTTTTTT. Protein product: CASRTSGNTGELFF.

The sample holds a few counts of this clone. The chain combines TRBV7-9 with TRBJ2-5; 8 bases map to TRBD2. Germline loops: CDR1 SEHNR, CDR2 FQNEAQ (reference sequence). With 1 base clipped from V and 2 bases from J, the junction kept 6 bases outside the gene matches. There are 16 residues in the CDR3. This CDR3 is CASSLVGGGPQETQYF. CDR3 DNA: TGTGCCAGCAGCTTAGTAGGCGGGGGGCCTCAAGAGACCCAGTACTTC.

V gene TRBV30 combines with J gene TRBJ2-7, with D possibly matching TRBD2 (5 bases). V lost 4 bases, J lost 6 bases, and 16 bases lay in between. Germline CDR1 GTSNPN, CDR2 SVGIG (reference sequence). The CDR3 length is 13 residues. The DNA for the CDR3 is TGTGCCTGGATTTCAGACGGGCGGGTCGAGCAGTACTTC. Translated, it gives CAWISDGRVEQYF.

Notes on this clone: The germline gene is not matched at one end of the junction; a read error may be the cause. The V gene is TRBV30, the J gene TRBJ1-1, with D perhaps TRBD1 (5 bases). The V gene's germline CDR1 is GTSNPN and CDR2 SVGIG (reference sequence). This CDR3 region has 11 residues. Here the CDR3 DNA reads TGTGCCGTACCAGGGAACCCTGAAGCTTTCTTT. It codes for CAVPGNPEAFF.

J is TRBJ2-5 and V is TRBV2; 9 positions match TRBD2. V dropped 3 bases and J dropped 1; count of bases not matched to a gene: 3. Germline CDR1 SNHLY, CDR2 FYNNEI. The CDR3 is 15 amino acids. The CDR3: CASSDRTSAQETQYF. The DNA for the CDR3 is TGTGCCAGCAGTGACAGGACTAGCGCCCAAGAGACCCAGTACTTC. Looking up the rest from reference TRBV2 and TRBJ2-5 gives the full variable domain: EPEVTQTPSHQVTQMGQEVILRCVPISNHLYFYWYRQILGQKVEFLVSFYNNEISEKSEIFDDQFSVERPDGSNFTLKIRSTKLEDSAMYFCASSDRTSAQETQYFGPGTRLLVL.